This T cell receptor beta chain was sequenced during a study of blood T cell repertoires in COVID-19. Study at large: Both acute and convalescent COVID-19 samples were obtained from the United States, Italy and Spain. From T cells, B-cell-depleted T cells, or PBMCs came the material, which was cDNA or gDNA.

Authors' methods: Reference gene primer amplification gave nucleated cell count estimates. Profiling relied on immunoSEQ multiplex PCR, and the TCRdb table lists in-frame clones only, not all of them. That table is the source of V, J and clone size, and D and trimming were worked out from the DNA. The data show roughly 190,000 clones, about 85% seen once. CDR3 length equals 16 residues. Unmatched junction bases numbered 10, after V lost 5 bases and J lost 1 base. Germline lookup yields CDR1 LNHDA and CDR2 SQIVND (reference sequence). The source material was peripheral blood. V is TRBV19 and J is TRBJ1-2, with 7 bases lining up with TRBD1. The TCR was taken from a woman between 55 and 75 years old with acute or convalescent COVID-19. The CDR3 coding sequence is TGTGCCAGTAGTCTAAGACCGGGACAGAGTAACTATGGCTACACCTTC. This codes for CASSLRPGQSNYGYTF. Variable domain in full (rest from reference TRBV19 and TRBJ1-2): DGGITQSPKYLFRKEGQNVTLSCEQNLNHDAMYWYRQDPGQGLRLIYYSQIVNDFQKGDIAEGYSVSREKKESFPLTVTSAQKNPTAFYLCASSLRPGQSNYGYTFGSGTRLTVV.